These 12 T cell receptor beta chains were all obtained from the same sample, sequenced in a study of regulatory T cells in long-lasting Graves disease. Assembly of TCR beta libraries relied on iRepertoire HTBI primers together with Arm-PCR of CDR3 regions. Using its own MiXCR run on the multiplex PCR reads, TCRdb lists one record per CDR3 protein. This sample yields 400,000 to 500,000 distinct CDR3 sequences, of which around 15% are seen a single time; about 15% belongs to the top ten. Noted time point: newly diagnosed GD, antithyroid drugs for less than 3 months. The TCR library used RNA extracted from PBMCs. This same sample was also taken into another study, of T cells in Graves' hyperthyroidism and ophthalmopathy.

The sample here was peripheral blood mononuclear cells (PBMCs), taken at new diagnosis, from a patient treated with antithyroid drugs. These receptors were taken from a woman in her 50s with Graves disease.

CDR3 amino acids: CASSPLLQDREVSTEAFF. In nucleotides, the CDR3 is TGCGCCAGCAGCCCTTTACTCCAGGACAGGGAGGTGAGCACTGAAGCTTTCTTT. The V gene is TRBV4-1, the J gene TRBJ1-1; the match to TRBD1 covers 8 bases. Unmatched junction bases numbered 17, after V lost 4 bases and J lost 4 bases. From germline, CDR1 is MGHRA and CDR2 YSYEKL. The CDR3 contains 18 residues.

The chain is built from TRBV10-3 and TRBJ2-7; D gene unclear. The germline V gene has CDR1 ENHRY and CDR2 SYGVKD. V was cut by 1 base and J by 3 bases, with 13 bases left in between. This CDR3 spans 15 amino acids. The CDR3, as DNA: TGTGCCATCAGTGAGTTAACTCAGACCTTCTACGAGCAGTACTTC. Protein product: CAISELTQTFYEQYF.

This clonotype was seen a few times. A much larger clone differs from this one at a single base, so this may be a read error. The chain couples TRBV3-1 to TRBJ2-3; possible D gene TRBD2, 5 bases. TRBJ2-7 explains the end of the DNA better; the J call may be wrong. CDR3 length: 14 residues. Germline lookup yields CDR1 LGHDT and CDR2 YNNKEL (reference sequence). In DNA, the CDR3 is TGTGCCAGCAGACCTATAGCGAGACCCTACGAGCAGTACTTC. It codes for CASRPIARPYEQYF.

This clonotype was found many times. The chain combines TRBV28 with TRBJ1-5; D is unresolved. The CDR3 runs 14 residues. The V end lost 3 bases, the J end lost 3 bases, and 9 bases lay between the germline ends. Germline-derived CDR1 and CDR2 are MDHEN and SYDVKM. CDR3 residues: CASSFVGDNQPQHF. Written as DNA, the CDR3 is TGTGCCAGCAGTTTCGTGGGCGACAATCAGCCCCAGCATTTT.

This clonotype came up a few times. This chain links TRBV19 with TRBJ1-1, with D uncertain. V lost 7 bases, J lost 1 base, and 13 bases lay in between. The germline CDR1 and CDR2 sequences are LNHDA and SQIVND (reference sequence). CDR3 length equals 14 residues. The CDR3 region is CASTSPHGNTEAFF. DNA for the CDR3: TGTGCCAGTACCTCGCCACATGGGAACACTGAAGCTTTCTTT.

This clonotype was seen at least ten times. The chain carries TRBV6-1 and TRBJ2-5; a weak D match, TRBD1 (5 bases). Germline CDR1 reads MNHNS; CDR2 reads SASEGT. This CDR3 contains 13 residues. With 6 bases removed from V and 5 bases from J, the gap between germline ends came to 13 bases. In nucleotides, the CDR3 is TGTGCCAGCAGAAGAGACAGTTCGGAGACCCAGTACTTC. This gives the protein CASRRDSSETQYF.

This clonotype was counted at least ten times. V and J are TRBV7-9 and TRBJ2-2; no clear D. The CDR3 totals 10 residues. Germline V gives CDR1 SEHNR, CDR2 FQNEAQ (reference sequence). CDR3 DNA sequence: TGTGCTGCTAGGTCCGGGGAGCTGTTTTTT. Residues: CAARSGELFF.

This clonotype was seen a few times. V usage is TRBV6-1 and J usage is TRBJ2-7, with TRBD2 as a possible D gene (5 bases). From germline, CDR1 is MNHNS and CDR2 SASEGT. Trimming removed 3 bases from V and 0 bases from J, with 12 bases in between. The CDR3 is 15 amino acids. This chain's CDR3 is CASSDGVTSSYEQYF. In DNA, the CDR3 is TGTGCCAGCAGTGACGGGGTGACGAGCTCCTACGAGCAGTACTTC.

This clonotype was detected only a few times. V gene TRBV7-9 combines with J gene TRBJ1-2; no clear D gene. V gave up 4 bases and J gave up 2 bases, with 5 bases separating them. From germline, CDR1 is SEHNR and CDR2 FQNEAQ (reference sequence). CDR3 length: 12 residues. As DNA, the CDR3 is TGTGCCAGCAGCTCCGAGAACTATGGCTACACCTTC. Translated, it gives CASSSENYGYTF.

This clonotype was counted ten times or more. This sequence joins TRBV28 and TRBJ2-7; 9 bases line up with TRBD2. Germline lookup yields CDR1 MDHEN and CDR2 SYDVKM. The CDR3 contains 18 residues. V trimming: 6 bases; J trimming: 2 bases; junction bases outside the gene matches: 17. The CDR3 spells CASRETAPGLADPYEQYF. CDR3 nucleotide sequence: TGTGCCAGCAGGGAGACAGCACCGGGACTAGCCGACCCCTACGAGCAGTACTTC. The full variable domain, with the rest looked up from reference TRBV28 and TRBJ2-7, is DVKVTQSSRYLVKRTGEKVFLECVQDMDHENMFWYRQDPGLGLRLIYFSYDVKMKEKGDIPEGYSVSREKKERFSLILESASTNQTSMYLCASRETAPGLADPYEQYFGPGTRLTVT.

This clonotype was seen a few times. The rearrangement uses TRBV12-3 or TRBV12-4 and TRBJ2-5, with D possibly being TRBD2 (6 bases). Trimming removed 8 bases at V and 0 bases at J, with 16 bases between. The CDR3 contains 15 residues. The chain's CDR3 is CASARPLAYQETQYF. The CDR3 DNA reads as TGTGCCAGCGCCCGCCCCCTAGCGTACCAAGAGACCCAGTACTTC.

This clonotype was picked up many times. The chain is built from TRBV7-2 and TRBJ2-7; 12 bases agree with TRBD2. The CDR3 covers 15 residues. V was clipped by 2 bases and J by 2 bases; unmatched bases: 1. Germline loops: CDR1 SGHTA, CDR2 FQGNSA. CDR3 bases: TGTGCCAGCAGCTTATGGACTAGCGGGACCTACGAGCAGTACTTC. This translates into CASSLWTSGTYEQYF.